Sequencing of this T cell receptor beta chain was carried out in a study of cytomegalovirus exposure and HLA in healthy donors. As for the study in general: Among about 179 million T cells, an earlier analysis found 117 million unique TCR beta sequences.

The PCR used 60 Vbeta and 13 Jbeta primers. Sequencing was performed with immunoSEQ multiplex PCR; in TCRdb, only in-frame clones are kept and a portion is missing. The repertoire has some 180,000 clones, over 75% of them found once; the top ten carry 1.9%. CDR1 and CDR2 from the germline V gene are SGHTA and FQGNSA. V lost 5 bases to trimming and J lost 3 bases; unmatched junction nucleotides: 6. The CDR3 is made up of 15 amino acids. Overall study findings and caveats: Despite most TCR sequences being rare, some public TCRs occurred in many donors. In a later analysis, 17,000 or so TCR beta sequences were associated with HLA alleles at 0.05 false discovery rate. In a later analysis, TCR beta V- and J-gene trimming showed a link to a missense DCLRE1C variant.

As concerns this clone: Its antigen remains unidentified.

This receptor was taken from a young woman in good health and CMV-seronegative. The genes are TRBV7-2 and TRBJ1-1, with 10 nucleotides matching TRBD1. Specimen: PBMCs. The CDR3 sequence: CASSTRDRGDTEAFF. CDR3 coding DNA: TGTGCCAGCAGCACCCGGGACAGGGGCGACACTGAAGCTTTCTTT.